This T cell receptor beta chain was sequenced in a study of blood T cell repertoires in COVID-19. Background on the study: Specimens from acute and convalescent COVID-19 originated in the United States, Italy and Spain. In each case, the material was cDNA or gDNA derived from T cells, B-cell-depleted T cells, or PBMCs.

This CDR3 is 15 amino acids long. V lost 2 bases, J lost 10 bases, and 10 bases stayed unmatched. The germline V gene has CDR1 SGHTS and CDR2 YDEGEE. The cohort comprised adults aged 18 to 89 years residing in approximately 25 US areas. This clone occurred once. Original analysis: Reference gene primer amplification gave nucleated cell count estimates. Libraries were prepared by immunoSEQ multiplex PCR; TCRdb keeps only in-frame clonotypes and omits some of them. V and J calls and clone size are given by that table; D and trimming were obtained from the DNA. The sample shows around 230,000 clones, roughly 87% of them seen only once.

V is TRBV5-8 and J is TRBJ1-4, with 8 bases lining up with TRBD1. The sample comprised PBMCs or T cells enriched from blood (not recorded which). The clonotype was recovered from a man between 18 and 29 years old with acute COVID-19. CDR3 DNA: TGTGCCAGCAGCTTCGACAGGGGATCCGTCGGAAAACTGTTTTTT. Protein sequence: CASSFDRGSVGKLFF. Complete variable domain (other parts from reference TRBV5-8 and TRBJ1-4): EAGVTQSPTHLIKTRGQQATLRCSPISGHTSVYWYQQALGLGLQFLLWYDEGEERNRGNFPPRFSGRQFPNYSSELNVNALELEDSALYLCASSFDRGSVGKLFFGSGTQLSVL.